A single T cell receptor (beta chain) is shown here with its context. Antigen unknown. Assay used: immunoSEQ multiplex PCR; TCRdb lists only in-frame clones, some missing. Of around 76,000 clones listed, more than 75% are singletons. The data were taken from a study of OX40 agonist ivuxolimab in advanced cancers. Study results and caveats: In CD8+ T cells, expanded clones were on average more numerous than in CD4+. Circulating CD4+ and CD8+ T cells showed clonal expansion by week 6 at 0.1 to 3.0 mg/kg.

J was trimmed by 7 bases and V by 6 bases; bases with no gene match: 12. Germline CDR1 is MGHRA and CDR2 is YSYEKL. The CDR3 is 17 residues long. The sequencing used CD4+ or CD8+ T cells sorted from blood, collected in a trial of the OX40 agonist ivuxolimab. The receptor's source is an adult with an advanced solid tumor such as melanoma, head and neck, liver or kidney cancer. The J gene is TRBJ2-1, the V gene TRBV4-1, with 13 bases identical to TRBD2. Written as DNA, the CDR3 is TGCGCCAGCAGTCTTACTAGCGGGAGGGGAACGGGGAATGAGCAGTTCTTC. Its protein product is CASSLTSGRGTGNEQFF.